These 24 T cell receptor beta chains originate from one sample sequenced in a study of spatial heterogeneity in lung cancer. MiXCR, applied by TCRdb to the 5' RACE reads, yields one record per CDR3 protein. This table has tens of thousands of distinct CDR3 sequences, less than 6% appearing once. This sample's time point: sample taken at primary tumor resection. Sequencing of whole RNA from tumor, nontumor lung or frozen PBMC involved no sorting. The sequences come from PBMCs, collected at surgery. Every receptor here comes from a male donor with early-stage non-small cell lung cancer.

This clonotype showed up just once. One base away lies a much larger clone, so this may be a sequencing read error. The genes are TRBV3-1 and TRBJ2-2; no reliable D call. Germline loops: CDR1 LGHDT, CDR2 YNNKEL (reference sequence). The CDR3 spans 12 residues. The CDR3 spells CAGSQETGELFF. Written as DNA, the CDR3 is TGTGCCGGCAGCCAAGAAACCGGGGAGCTGTTTTTT.

This clonotype was counted ten times or more. The V gene is TRBV7-2, the J gene TRBJ2-3; the match to TRBD1 covers 7 bases. Germline V gene lookup returns CDR1 SGHTA and CDR2 FQGNSA. This CDR3 contains 15 residues. The V and J ends lost 5 bases and 3 bases, in that order; junction bases with no gene match: 8. The CDR3 loop reads CASSRQGFPTDTQYF. Here the CDR3 DNA reads TGTGCCAGCAGCCGACAGGGATTCCCTACAGATACGCAGTATTTT.

There are a few counts of this clonotype. The rearrangement uses TRBV20-1 and TRBJ2-1; D may be TRBD2 (6 bases). CDR3 length equals 13 residues. Germline CDR1 DFQATT, CDR2 SNEGSKA (reference sequence). V was pared by 3 bases and J by 3 bases, with 9 bases between. The CDR3 loop is CSARRGLYNEQFF. In DNA form, the CDR3 reads TGCAGTGCTAGGAGGGGACTCTACAATGAGCAGTTCTTC.

The table lists this clonotype with many counts. The chain recombines TRBV18 with TRBJ2-3; 9 nucleotides agree with TRBD1. Trimming took 4 bases from V and 3 from J; bases not matched to a gene: 8. From germline, CDR1 is KGHSH and CDR2 LQKENI. The CDR3 consists of 16 residues. CDR3 loop: CASSLGTGKITDTQYF. CDR3 nucleotide sequence: TGTGCCAGCTCACTCGGGACAGGGAAGATAACAGATACGCAGTATTTT.

This clonotype was counted a few times. V is TRBV21-1 and J is TRBJ1-2. TRBV21-1 is reported as a pseudogene. This CDR3 is built from 18 residues. The CDR3 DNA follows: TGTGCCAGCAGCCAAATTCTAATTTCAAGTAACGGATACTATGGCTACACCTTC. It translates to CASSQILISSNGYYGYTF.

This clonotype was observed many times. The chain employs TRBV3-1 and TRBJ2-7, with 9 positions matching TRBD2. Per the germline V gene, CDR1 is LGHDT and CDR2 is YNNKEL (reference sequence). With V trimmed by 0 bases and J by 7 bases, 7 bases remained unmatched. CDR3 length equals 15 residues. CDR3 sequence: CASSQEFSGSTEQYF. Written as DNA, the CDR3 is TGTGCCAGCAGCCAAGAATTTAGCGGGAGTACTGAGCAGTACTTC.

This clonotype was observed at least ten times. This chain joins TRBV19 and TRBJ2-3; D gene ambiguous. The CDR3 runs to 15 residues. Germline V gives CDR1 LNHDA, CDR2 SQIVND (reference sequence). Trimming removed 4 bases from V and 0 bases from J, with 11 bases in between. This CDR3 is CASSTITTSTDTQYF. CDR3 sequence (DNA): TGTGCCAGTAGTACTATTACGACTAGCACAGATACGCAGTATTTT.

With regard to this clonotype: This sequence may be a read error, since a much larger clone differs from it by one base. The gene calls are TRBV7-9 and TRBJ2-7; D ambiguous. From germline, CDR1 is SEHNR and CDR2 FQNEAQ (reference sequence). The CDR3 consists of 14 residues. CDR3 in amino acids: CASSLGSHSYEQCF. The CDR3 DNA is TGTGCCAGCAGCTTAGGTTCACATAGCTACGAGCAGTGCTTC.

This clonotype was seen at least ten times. The CDR3 is CASSQALGNQETQYF. CDR3 nucleotides: TGCGCCAGCAGCCAAGCACTGGGTAACCAAGAGACCCAGTACTTC. The chain links TRBV4-3 to TRBJ2-5; D unresolved. Germline-derived CDR1 and CDR2 are LGHNA and YSLEER. This CDR3 is 15 amino acids long. Deletions cut 1 base from V and 0 bases from J, with 9 bases between.

This clonotype was counted ten times or more. The chain recombines TRBV11-2 with TRBJ2-2; no clear D. The germline V gene encodes CDR1 SGHAT and CDR2 FQNNGV. Trimming took off 3 bases at V and 3 bases at J, with 2 bases between the two ends. This CDR3 has 12 amino acids. The CDR3 region has the DNA TGTGCCAGCAGCTTTTACACCGGGGAGCTGTTTTTT. Translating gives CASSFYTGELFF. Filled out from reference TRBV11-2 and TRBJ2-2, the complete variable domain reads EAGVAQSPRYKIIEKRQSVAFWCNPISGHATLYWYQQILGQGPKLLIQFQNNGVVDDSQLPKDRFSAERLKGVDSTLKIQPAKLEDSAVYLCASSFYTGELFFGEGSRLTVL.

This clonotype was observed at least ten times. V and J are TRBV11-1 and TRBJ2-7; no clear D. V was trimmed by 3 bases and J by 5 bases, leaving 14 bases between them. CDR3 length: 14 amino acids. Germline V lookup: CDR1 SGHAT, CDR2 FQDESV (reference sequence). The CDR3 spells CASSFGPQTDEQYF. The DNA of the CDR3 is TGTGCCAGCAGCTTCGGGCCGCAGACGGACGAGCAGTACTTC.

Ten or more counts support this clonotype. V gene TRBV5-1 combines with J gene TRBJ1-5; 7 positions match TRBD1. The trim removed 4 bases at V and 3 bases at J, leaving 4 bases unmatched. Germline V lookup: CDR1 SGHRS, CDR2 YFSETQ. There are 14 residues in the CDR3. The chain's CDR3 is CASSPTGDNQPQHF. CDR3 DNA sequence: TGCGCCAGCAGCCCCACAGGGGACAATCAGCCCCAGCATTTT.

This clonotype has a count of ten or more. The chain couples TRBV5-1 to TRBJ2-5; 8 nucleotides line up with TRBD2. The V and J ends lost 2 bases and 1 base, in that order; junction bases with no gene match: 1. There are 14 residues in the CDR3. Looked up from germline, CDR1 is SGHRS and CDR2 is YFSETQ. The CDR3 region has the DNA TGCGCCAGCAGCTTAGCGGGGGCCCAAGAGACCCAGTACTTC. Translated: CASSLAGAQETQYF.

V usage is TRBV11-1 and J usage is TRBJ2-3; D ambiguous. The CDR3 totals 12 residues. CDR1 is SGHAT, CDR2 FQDESV, per germline (reference sequence). The ends were cut back, 10 bases at V and 2 bases at J, with 10 bases in the middle. CDR3 sequence: CAIAETTDTQYF. The CDR3, as DNA: TGTGCCATTGCCGAGACCACAGATACGCAGTATTTT.

This clonotype came up many times. The chain uses TRBV20-1 and TRBJ2-1, with 12 positions matching TRBD2. Trimming removed 6 bases from V and 3 bases from J; junction bases left unmatched: 6. From germline, CDR1 is DFQATT and CDR2 SNEGSKA (reference sequence). The CDR3 has 15 residues. The CDR3 spells CSATPSGGDYNEQFF. CDR3 nucleotides: TGCAGTGCGACCCCTAGCGGGGGGGACTACAATGAGCAGTTCTTC.

This clonotype was observed a few times. CDR3 sequence: CASSLGTGRAQYF. Here the CDR3 DNA reads TGTGCCAGCAGCTTGGGGACAGGGAGGGCCCAGTACTTC. V usage is TRBV7-3 and J usage is TRBJ2-5; 9 nucleotides match TRBD1. The length of the CDR3 is 13 residues. The germline CDR1 and CDR2 sequences are SGHTA and FQGTGA. Trimming removed 3 bases from V and 9 bases from J; junction bases left unmatched: 5. The full variable domain, completed using reference TRBV7-3 and TRBJ2-5, is GAGVSQTPSNKVTEKGKYVELRCDPISGHTALYWYRQSLGQGPEFLIYFQGTGAADDSGLPNDRFFAVRPEGSVSTLKIQRTERGDSAVYLCASSLGTGRAQYFGPGTRLLVL.

As to this clonotype: This clone may be a read error of a much larger clone one base away. This sequence joins TRBV7-9 and TRBJ2-3; 11 positions agree with TRBD1. The CDR3 runs to 14 residues. The germline V gene encodes CDR1 SEHNR and CDR2 FQNEAQ (reference sequence). The V and J ends lost 4 bases and 4 bases, in that order; junction bases with no gene match: 1. CDR3 in amino acids: CASSWDRGADTQYF. The CDR3 DNA is TGTGCCAGCAGCTGGGACAGGGGGGCAGATACGCAGTATTTT.

This clonotype came up many times. The chain employs TRBV6-2 or TRBV6-3 and TRBJ2-7, with D perhaps TRBD2 (5 bases). Trimming cost V 6 bases and J 1 base, with 13 bases left between them. Germline values: CDR1 MNHEY, CDR2 SVGEGT. The CDR3 is 14 amino acids. This CDR3 is CASSYGLRSYEQYF. CDR3 nucleotides: TGTGCCAGCAGCTACGGACTGAGGTCCTACGAGCAGTACTTC.

This clonotype was recorded at least ten times. The V and J genes are TRBV19 and TRBJ2-1; 10 bases align to TRBD2. Germline CDR1 and CDR2: LNHDA and SQIVND (reference sequence). V lost 5 bases to trimming and J lost 6 bases; unmatched junction nucleotides: 7. The CDR3 has 15 amino acids. The CDR3 loop is CASSDPSGGANEQFF. In DNA, the CDR3 is TGTGCCAGTAGTGACCCTAGCGGGGGAGCCAATGAGCAGTTCTTC.

This clonotype has just a few counts. V gene TRBV7-2 combines with J gene TRBJ2-1, with D perhaps TRBD2 (6 bases). CDR1 is SGHTA, CDR2 FQGNSA, per germline. The CDR3 totals 15 residues. V was pared by 0 bases and J by 9 bases, with 15 bases between. The CDR3: CASSLAGGPTIEQFF. As DNA, the CDR3 is TGTGCCAGCAGCTTAGCCGGAGGGCCAACCATTGAGCAGTTCTTC.

This clonotype was recorded at least ten times. The chain links TRBV12-3 or TRBV12-4 to TRBJ1-1; D gene uncertain. Trimming took 5 bases from V and 0 from J, leaving 7 bases between them. This CDR3 spans 13 amino acids. The CDR3 sequence: CASSRLMNTEAFF. For the CDR3, the DNA is TGTGCCAGCAGTCGACTGATGAACACTGAAGCTTTCTTT.

This clonotype was recorded many times. V is TRBV5-8 and J is TRBJ2-7; D unclear. The CDR3 contains 13 residues. Germline CDR1 reads SGHTS; CDR2 reads YDEGEE. V lost 5 bases, J lost 5 bases, and 14 bases lay in between. CDR3 protein: CASRKYRVNEQYF. The CDR3 region has the DNA TGTGCCAGCAGGAAGTATCGCGTGAACGAGCAGTACTTC.

Many counts were recorded for this clonotype. V gene TRBV20-1 combines with J gene TRBJ2-5; D is uncertain. CDR3 length: 10 residues. V lost 0 bases to trimming and J lost 4 bases, with 0 bases between them. Germline V gene sequence: CDR1 DFQATT, CDR2 SNEGSKA (reference sequence). The CDR3, as DNA: TGCAGTGCTAGAGAAGAGACCCAGTACTTC. Translating it yields CSAREETQYF.

By share, this clonotype counts as medium-sized. DNA of the CDR3: TGCAGTGCTAGAGATCTTGACAGCGGGTTTTCACCCCTCCACTTT. Amino acids: CSARDLDSGFSPLHF. This rearrangement joins TRBV20-1 to TRBJ1-6; D perhaps matches TRBD1 (5 bases). Trimming pared 0 bases from V and 9 bases from J, leaving 15 bases between. The CDR3 extends over 15 amino acids. Germline V gene data show CDR1 as DFQATT and CDR2 as SNEGSKA (reference sequence).